This record covers a single T cell receptor (beta chain). This sample was included in a study of blood T cell repertoires in COVID-19. For the study at large: From the United States, Italy and Spain came samples of acute and convalescent COVID-19. T cells, B-cell-depleted T cells, or PBMCs supplied cDNA or gDNA.

The method was immunoSEQ multiplex PCR; TCRdb's version includes in-frame clones alone and lacks a portion of them. The sample lists 15,000 to 19,000 clones; 80% to 85% were seen once. V lost 3 bases, J lost 3 bases, and 11 bases lay in between. The germline V gene encodes CDR1 MNHEY and CDR2 SVGAGI. The CDR3 is 14 residues long. This chain uses TRBV6-5 with TRBJ1-1; possibly TRBD1 for D (6 bases). Sequencing used peripheral blood. The receptor was derived from a man older than 75 with active or convalescent COVID-19. The CDR3 region is CASSYTGSHTEAFF. CDR3 nucleotide sequence: TGTGCCAGCAGTTATACAGGGAGTCACACTGAAGCTTTCTTT.